A selection of T cell receptor beta chains follows, all from one sample in a study of CD8 T cells in Susac syndrome. TCRdb re-called the immunoSEQ multiplex PCR reads with MiXCR, one entry per CDR3 protein. This table has 100,000 to 150,000 distinct CDR3 sequences, more than 80% appearing once. The sequenced sample was CD8+ T cells from PBMCs. Receptors originate from a human donor with multiple sclerosis. Each CDR3 is given with its conserved first and last residue. The D gene is left open where the match is weak. The size entry is marked missing in some rows and otherwise reads once, few, many or a size class.

j_call v_call d_call clone_size cdr3_aa cdr3_nt
TRBJ1-3 TRBV9 TRBD1 - CASSGAGTGNAGNTIYF TGTGCCAGCAGCGGGGCCGGGACAGGGAACGCTGGAAACACCATATATTTT
TRBJ2-1 TRBV27 - - CASSLYPSDEQFF TGTGCCAGCAGTTTATACCCCTCCGATGAGCAGTTCTTC
TRBJ2-5 TRBV12-3/TRBV12-4 - - CASSFGAQETQYF TGTGCCAGCAGTTTTGGGGCTCAAGAGACCCAGTACTTC
TRBJ1-2 TRBV2 TRBD1 - CAIRDRVSGYTF TGTGCCATCCGGGACAGGGTTTCTGGCTACACCTTC
TRBJ2-3 TRBV10-3 TRBD1 - CAISERGTSGGGTDTQYF TGTGCCATCAGTGAGCGCGGCACCTCAGGGGGTGGCACAGATACGCAGTATTTT
TRBJ2-7 TRBV4-2 - once CASSQTVSGAGEQYF TGTGCCAGCAGCCAAACTGTATCGGGGGCTGGGGAGCAGTACTTC
TRBJ1-5 TRBV13 - - CASSSHGQPQHF TGTGCCAGCAGCTCTCATGGACAGCCCCAGCATTTT
TRBJ2-5 TRBV7-9 - - CASSYAPQGLETQYF TGTGCCAGCAGTTACGCCCCCCAGGGATTAGAGACCCAGTACTTC
TRBJ2-1 TRBV19 - - CASSIFAGDYNEQFF TGTGCCAGTAGTATTTTTGCGGGCGATTACAATGAGCAGTTCTTC
TRBJ1-1 TRBV19 - - CASSISTNTEAFF TGTGCCAGTAGTATTTCTACGAACACTGAAGCTTTCTTT
TRBJ2-5 TRBV4-1 TRBD2 once CASSHFETSGETQYF TGCGCCAGCAGCCATTTTGAGACTAGCGGGGAGACCCAGTACTTC
TRBJ2-2 TRBV3-1 - - CASSPNTGELFF TGTGCCAGCAGCCCGAACACCGGGGAGCTGTTTTTT
TRBJ2-1 TRBV15 TRBD1 - CATSGQGLSSYNEQFF TGTGCCACCAGCGGACAGGGACTGAGCTCCTACAATGAGCAGTTCTTC
TRBJ2-7 TRBV10-1 TRBD2 once CATRREGETYEQYF TGCGCCACCCGGAGGGAGGGAGAAACCTACGAGCAGTACTTC
TRBJ2-5 TRBV27 - - CAAREETQYF TGTGCCGCGCGCGAGGAGACCCAGTACTTC
TRBJ1-5 TRBV12-5 - - CASAPDGGNQPQHF TGTGCTAGTGCCCCGGATGGGGGCAATCAGCCCCAGCATTTT
TRBJ1-5 TRBV12-5 TRBD1 - CASGSDRDRNQPQHF TGTGCTAGTGGTTCCGACCGGGACAGAAATCAGCCCCAGCATTTT
TRBJ2-6 TRBV2 - - CASSGGANVLTF TGTGCCAGCAGTGGTGGGGCCAACGTCCTGACTTTC
TRBJ2-6 TRBV15 - - CATSRDKPGANVLTF TGTGCCACCAGCAGAGATAAGCCCGGGGCCAACGTCCTGACTTTC
TRBJ2-1 TRBV18 - once CASSPGGDSYNEQFF TGTGCCAGCTCACCCGGGGGAGATTCATACAATGAGCAGTTCTTC
TRBJ2-7 TRBV28 - few CASTRGTQTYEQYF TGTGCCAGCACCCGCGGAACTCAAACCTACGAGCAGTACTTC
TRBJ1-1 TRBV18 - - CASSPRVGEFVNTEAFF TGTGCCAGCTCACCACGGGTAGGGGAGTTTGTGAACACTGAAGCTTTCTTT